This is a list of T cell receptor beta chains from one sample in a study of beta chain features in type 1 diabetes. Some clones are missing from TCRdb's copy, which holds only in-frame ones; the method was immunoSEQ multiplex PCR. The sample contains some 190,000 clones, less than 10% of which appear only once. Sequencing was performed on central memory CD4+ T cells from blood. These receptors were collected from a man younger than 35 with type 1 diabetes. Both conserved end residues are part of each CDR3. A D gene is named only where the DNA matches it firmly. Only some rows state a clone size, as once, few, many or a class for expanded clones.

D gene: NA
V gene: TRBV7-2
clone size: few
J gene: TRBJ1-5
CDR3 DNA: TGTGCCAGCAGCTCGGAGCGCGGTCAGCCCCAGCATTTT
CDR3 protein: CASSSERGQPQHF

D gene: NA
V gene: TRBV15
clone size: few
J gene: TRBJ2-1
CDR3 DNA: TGTGCCACCAGCAAGGGCAACTTAGAGACGGGATTCAATGAGCAGTTCTTC
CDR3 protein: CATSKGNLETGFNEQFF

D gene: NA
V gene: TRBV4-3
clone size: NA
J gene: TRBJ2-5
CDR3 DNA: TGCGCCAGCAGCCAAGCTCAGGGATTGGAGACCCAGTACTTC
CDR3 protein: CASSQAQGLETQYF

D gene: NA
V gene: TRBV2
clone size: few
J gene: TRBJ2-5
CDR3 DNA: TGTGCCAGCAGTTTCTCCGGGAACCCGGGGGAGACCCAGTACTTC
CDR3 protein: CASSFSGNPGETQYF

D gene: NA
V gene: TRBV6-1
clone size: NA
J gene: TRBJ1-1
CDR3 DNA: TGTGCCAGCAGTTCACGACAGGTCAGGGACACTGAAGCTTTCTTT
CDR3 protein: CASSSRQVRDTEAFF

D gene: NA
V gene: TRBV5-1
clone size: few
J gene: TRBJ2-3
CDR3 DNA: TGCGCCAGCAGCATTGGAGGACAGTTGGAGTACACAGATACGCAGTATTTT
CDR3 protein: CASSIGGQLEYTDTQYF

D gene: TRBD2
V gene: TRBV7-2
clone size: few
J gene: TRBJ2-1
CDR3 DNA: TGTGCCAGCTCGGGACTAGTCTCCTACAATGAGCAGTTCTTC
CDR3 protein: CASSGLVSYNEQFF

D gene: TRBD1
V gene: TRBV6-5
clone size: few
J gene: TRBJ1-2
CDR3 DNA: TGTGCCAGCAGTTTGGACAGGGGCTATGGCTACACCTTC
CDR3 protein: CASSLDRGYGYTF

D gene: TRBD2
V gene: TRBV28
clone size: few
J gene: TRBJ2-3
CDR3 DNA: TGTGCCAGCATGTCTAGCGGGGTTACAGATACGCAGTATTTT
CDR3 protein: CASMSSGVTDTQYF

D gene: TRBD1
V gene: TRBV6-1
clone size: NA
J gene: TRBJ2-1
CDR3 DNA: TGTGCCAGCAAACCGGGACAGGCTTACAATGAGCAGTTCTTC
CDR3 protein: CASKPGQAYNEQFF

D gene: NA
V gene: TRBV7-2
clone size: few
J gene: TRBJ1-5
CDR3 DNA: TGTGCCAGCAGCTTAGGACAGAGCAATCAGCCCCAGCATTTT
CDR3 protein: CASSLGQSNQPQHF

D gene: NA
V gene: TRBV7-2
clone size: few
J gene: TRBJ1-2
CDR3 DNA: TGTGCCAGCAGCTTAGGAGGGCCCACCTATGGCTACACCTTC
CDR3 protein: CASSLGGPTYGYTF

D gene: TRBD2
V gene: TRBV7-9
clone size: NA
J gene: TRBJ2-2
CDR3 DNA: TGTGCCAGCAGCATCCCGGGACTAGCGGGTTCGGAGCTGTTTTTT
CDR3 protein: CASSIPGLAGSELFF

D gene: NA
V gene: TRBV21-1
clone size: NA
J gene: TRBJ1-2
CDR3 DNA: TGTGCCAGCAGCACAAGAGGACAGGACCTCTCCAACTATGGCTACACCTTC
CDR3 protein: CASSTRGQDLSNYGYTF

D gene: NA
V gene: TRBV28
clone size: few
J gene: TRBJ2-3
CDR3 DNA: TGTGCCAGCCCTGGACAAAACCGAAGTCTCACAGATACGCAGTATTTT
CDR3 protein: CASPGQNRSLTDTQYF

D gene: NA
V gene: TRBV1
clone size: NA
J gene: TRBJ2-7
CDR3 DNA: TGCACCAGCAGCCAGGAGACTAGCGGGCCAGGATACGAGCAGTACTTC
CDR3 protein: CTSSQETSGPGYEQYF

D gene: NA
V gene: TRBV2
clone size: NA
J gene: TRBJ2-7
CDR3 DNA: TGTGCCACCGGGGGACTTACCTACGAGCAGTACTTC
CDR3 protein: CATGGLTYEQYF

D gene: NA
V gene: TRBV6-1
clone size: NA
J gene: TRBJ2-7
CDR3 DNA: TGTGCCAGCAGCTCCCCGGGTTCCGGCGAGCAGTACTTC
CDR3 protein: CASSSPGSGEQYF

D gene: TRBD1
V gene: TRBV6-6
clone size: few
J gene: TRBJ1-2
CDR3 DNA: TGTGCCAGCAGAGGGGGCGCTGAGCTTGGAGACTATGGCTACACCTTC
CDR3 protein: CASRGGAELGDYGYTF

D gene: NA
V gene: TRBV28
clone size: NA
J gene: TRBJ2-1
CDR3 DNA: TGTGCCAGCTACGATATGGCGGGGAGATCACTGGATGAGCAGTTCTTC
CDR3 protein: CASYDMAGRSLDEQFF

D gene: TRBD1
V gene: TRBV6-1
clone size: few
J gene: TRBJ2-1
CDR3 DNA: TGTGCCAGCAGTGAACAGGGGGTACTCTACAATGAGCAGTTCTTC
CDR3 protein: CASSEQGVLYNEQFF

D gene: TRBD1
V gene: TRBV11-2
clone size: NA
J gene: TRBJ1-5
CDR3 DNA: TGTGCCAGCAGCTCAGGGGGCGAGGGACCCCAGCATTTT
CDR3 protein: CASSSGGEGPQHF

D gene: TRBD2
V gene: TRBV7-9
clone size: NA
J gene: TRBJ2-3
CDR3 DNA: TGTGCCAGCAGCACTGGACTAGCAAACACAGATACGCAGTATTTT
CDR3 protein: CASSTGLANTDTQYF

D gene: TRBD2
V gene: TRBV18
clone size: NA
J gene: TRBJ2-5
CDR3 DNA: TGTGCCAGCTCACCTTTTAGCGGGCTAGCGGTCCAAGAGACCCAGTACTTC
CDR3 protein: CASSPFSGLAVQETQYF

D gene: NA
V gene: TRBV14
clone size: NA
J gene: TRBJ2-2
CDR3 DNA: TGTGCCAGCAGCCCCACTGGATGGGGGGCGAACACCGGGGAGCTGTTTTTT
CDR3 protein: CASSPTGWGANTGELFF

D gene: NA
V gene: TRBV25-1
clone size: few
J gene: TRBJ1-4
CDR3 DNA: TGTGCCAGCAGTACGGCAACTAATGAAAAACTGTTTTTT
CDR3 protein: CASSTATNEKLFF

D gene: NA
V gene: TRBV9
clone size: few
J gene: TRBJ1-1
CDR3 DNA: TGTGCCAGCAGCGTAGCGGTGAACACTGAAGCTTTCTTT
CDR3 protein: CASSVAVNTEAFF

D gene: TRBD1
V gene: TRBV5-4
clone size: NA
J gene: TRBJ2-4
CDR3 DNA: TGCGCCAGCAGCTTCTCAGGGGGAGTGGGAAACATTCAGTACTTC
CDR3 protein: CASSFSGGVGNIQYF

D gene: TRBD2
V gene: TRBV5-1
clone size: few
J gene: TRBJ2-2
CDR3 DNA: TGCGCCAGCACCCGGGGGGAGTCTTACACCGGGGAGCTGTTTTTT
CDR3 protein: CASTRGESYTGELFF

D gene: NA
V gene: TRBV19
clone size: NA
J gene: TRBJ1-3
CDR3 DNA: TGTGCCAGTAGTAGACTGGGTCTGGCTGGAAACACCATATATTTT
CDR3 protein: CASSRLGLAGNTIYF

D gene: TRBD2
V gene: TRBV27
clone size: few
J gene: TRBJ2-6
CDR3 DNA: TGTGCCAGCAGTTTCGGGGGGACTGGGGCCAACGTCCTGACTTTC
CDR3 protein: CASSFGGTGANVLTF

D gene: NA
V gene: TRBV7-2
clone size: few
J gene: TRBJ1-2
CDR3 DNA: TGTGCCAGCAGTTCAACTCCGGGAGAAGTTGGCTACACCTTC
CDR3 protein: CASSSTPGEVGYTF

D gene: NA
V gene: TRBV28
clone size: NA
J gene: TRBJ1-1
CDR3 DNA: TGTGCCAGCAGCTCTACAGGGAACACTGAAGCTTTCTTT
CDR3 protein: CASSSTGNTEAFF

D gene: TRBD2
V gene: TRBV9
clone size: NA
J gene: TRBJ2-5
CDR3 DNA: TGTGCCAGCAGCCCACCCGGAGGCGGGAGGGAGACCCAGTACTTC
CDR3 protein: CASSPPGGGRETQYF

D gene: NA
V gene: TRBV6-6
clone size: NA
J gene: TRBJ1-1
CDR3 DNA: TGTGCCAGCAGTGCAAGCCTGACAAGTTTCTTT
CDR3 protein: CASSASLTSFF

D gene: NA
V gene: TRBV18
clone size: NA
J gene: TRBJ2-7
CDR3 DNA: TGTGCCAGCTCACCGCATTCCTACGAGCAGTACTTC
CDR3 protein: CASSPHSYEQYF

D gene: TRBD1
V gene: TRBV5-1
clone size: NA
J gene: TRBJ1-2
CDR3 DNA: TGCGCCAGCAGCTTGGACAGGGGAAGTGGCTACACCTTC
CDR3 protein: CASSLDRGSGYTF

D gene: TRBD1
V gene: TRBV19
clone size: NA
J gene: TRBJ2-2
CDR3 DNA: TGTGCCAGTAGTATCCCCGAGGGGGCGGGCACCGGGGAGCTGTTTTTT
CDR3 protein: CASSIPEGAGTGELFF

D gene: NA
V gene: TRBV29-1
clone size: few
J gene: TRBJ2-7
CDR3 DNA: TGCAGCGTTGAAGGGACAGCCTACGAGCAGTACTTC
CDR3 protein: CSVEGTAYEQYF

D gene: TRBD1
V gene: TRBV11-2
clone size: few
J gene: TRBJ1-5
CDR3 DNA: TGTGCCAGCAGCCCGGTCAGGGGGAATCAGCCCCAGCATTTT
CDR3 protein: CASSPVRGNQPQHF

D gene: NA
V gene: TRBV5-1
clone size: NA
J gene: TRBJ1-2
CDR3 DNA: TGCGCCAGCAGCTTGGAACCACGGTTCATAGGCTACACCTTC
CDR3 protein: CASSLEPRFIGYTF

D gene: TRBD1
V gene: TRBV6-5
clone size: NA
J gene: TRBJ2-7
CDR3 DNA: TGTGCCAGCAGTTACTCGTCCCTACAGGGGGGCTACGAGCAGTACTTC
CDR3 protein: CASSYSSLQGGYEQYF

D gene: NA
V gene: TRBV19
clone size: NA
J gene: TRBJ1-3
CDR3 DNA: TGTGCCAGTAGTTTCGGACAGCAAACCTCTGGAAACACCATATATTTT
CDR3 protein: CASSFGQQTSGNTIYF

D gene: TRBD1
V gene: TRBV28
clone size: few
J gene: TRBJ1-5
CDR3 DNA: TGTGCCAGCAGTTTTTACAGGGGGCAGCCCCAGCATTTT
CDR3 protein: CASSFYRGQPQHF

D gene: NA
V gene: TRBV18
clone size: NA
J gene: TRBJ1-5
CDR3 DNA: TGTGCCAGCTCACCTTCCGACGGCGAGGCCCAGCATTTT
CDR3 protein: CASSPSDGEAQHF

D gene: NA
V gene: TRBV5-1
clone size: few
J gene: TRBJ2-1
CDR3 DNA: TGCGCCAGCAGCGAGAGCGGCTCCTACAATGAGCAGTTCTTC
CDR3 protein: CASSESGSYNEQFF

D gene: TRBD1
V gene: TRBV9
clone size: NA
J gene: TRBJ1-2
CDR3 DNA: TGTGCCAGCAGCGTAGACGGTGGAGGGGGCGGTGATGGCTACACCTTC
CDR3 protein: CASSVDGGGGGDGYTF

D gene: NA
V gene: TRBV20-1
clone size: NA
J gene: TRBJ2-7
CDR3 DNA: TGCAGTGCTAGAGATCGAGGGGGGCAGTACTTC
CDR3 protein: CSARDRGGQYF

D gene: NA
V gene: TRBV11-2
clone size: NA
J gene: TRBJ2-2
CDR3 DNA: TGTGCCAGCAGCTTAGTGATTAGCTTGGTCGGGGAGCTGTTTTTT
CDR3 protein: CASSLVISLVGELFF

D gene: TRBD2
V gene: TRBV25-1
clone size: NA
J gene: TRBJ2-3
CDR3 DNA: TGTGCCAGCACCTCCGCCCTAGCGGGAGAAGCAGATACGCAGTATTTT
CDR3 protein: CASTSALAGEADTQYF